This T cell receptor (beta chain) was profiled in a study of T cells in Graves' hyperthyroidism and ophthalmopathy. Regions amplified from RNA transcripts were the TCR beta CDR3 regions. The study used the HTBI primer set for a first-round RT-PCR of the TCR CDR3. TCRdb re-called the multiplex PCR reads with MiXCR, one entry per CDR3 protein. The sample lists more than 300,000 distinct CDR3 sequences, approximately 17% occurring once. Germline V gene sequence: CDR1 KGHDR, CDR2 SFDVKD. The germline V and J ends were trimmed by 2 bases and 2 bases, with 0 bases remaining between them. The length of the CDR3 is 12 residues.

The receptor comes from a young man with Graves' ophthalmopathy. The chain uses TRBV24-1 and TRBJ1-3; D is unresolved. Sequenced: blood. As DNA, the CDR3 is TGTGCCACCAGTGATTCTGGAAACACCATATATTTT. Its translation is CATSDSGNTIYF.